The 27 T cell receptor beta chains given below trace back to one sample, sequenced in a study of PD-L1 blockade in urothelial cancer. Measured with immunoSEQ multiplex PCR; TCRdb has only the in-frame clones, and not every one. The sample contains 50,000 or so clones, about 85% of which appear only once. Time point denoted: peripheral blood 6 weeks after treatment start. The sequenced sample was PBMCs, obtained around atezolizumab (anti-PD-L1) treatment. The receptors derive from a man aged 50 to 59 with urothelial cancer.

This clone was observed a handful of times. The chain joins TRBV29-1 to TRBJ1-4, with D possibly being TRBD1 (6 bases). CDR1 is SQVTM and CDR2 is ANQGSEA in the germline V gene. V was cut by 5 bases and J by 0 bases, with 10 bases left in between. The CDR3 is made up of 14 amino acids. CDR3 in amino acids: CSVYRDATNEKLFF. The CDR3 nucleotides read TGCAGCGTTTACAGGGATGCAACTAATGAAAAACTGTTTTTT.

DNA of the CDR3: TGCGCCAGCAGCCAAGAAGGGAGCCGCGGGAAATATGGCTACACCTTC. Protein sequence: CASSQEGSRGKYGYTF. The chain carries TRBV4-1 and TRBJ1-2, with no clear D. Trimming pared 0 bases from V and 5 bases from J, leaving 16 bases between. CDR3 size: 16 residues. CDR1 and CDR2 from the germline V gene are MGHRA and YSYEKL.

This chain links TRBV11-3 with TRBJ2-2; 15 nucleotides line up with TRBD2. Germline CDR1 reads SGHNT; CDR2 reads YENEEA. V shed 4 bases, J shed 3 bases, and the junction held 3 bases outside the gene matches. The CDR3 spans 17 residues. This chain's CDR3 is CASSSWTSGRDTGELFF. The CDR3 DNA reads TGTGCCAGCAGCTCCTGGACTAGCGGGAGGGACACCGGGGAGCTGTTTTTT.

V and J are TRBV19 and TRBJ1-2; TRBD1 might be the D (6 bases). Looked up from germline, CDR1 is LNHDA and CDR2 is SQIVND (reference sequence). The CDR3 loop spans 16 amino acids. V dropped 4 bases and J dropped 4 bases, with 19 bases sitting between them. The CDR3 DNA sequence: TGTGCCAGTAGTACCCTCCCTTCAGGGGTCAGCTATGGCTACACCTTC. Translating gives CASSTLPSGVSYGYTF.

The V gene is TRBV6-5, the J gene TRBJ2-7; D gene unclear. Germline V lookup: CDR1 MNHEY, CDR2 SVGAGI. V lost 5 bases and J lost 0, with 5 bases in between. CDR3 length: 12 amino acids. CDR3 loop: CASSLLSYEQYF. The CDR3 nucleotides read TGTGCCAGCAGTCTACTCTCCTACGAGCAGTACTTC.

This chain connects TRBV14 to TRBJ2-5; 14 positions agree with TRBD2. V trimming: 2 bases; J trimming: 4 bases; junction bases outside the gene matches: 3. This CDR3 contains 16 residues. Germline V gene sequence: CDR1 SGHDN, CDR2 FVKESK. CDR3 protein: CASSQRLAGGGETQYF. The CDR3 DNA sequence: TGTGCCAGCAGCCAACGACTAGCGGGAGGGGGAGAGACCCAGTACTTC.

The chain links TRBV30 to TRBJ1-3, with TRBD1 matching 7 bases. CDR1 GTSNPN and CDR2 SVGIG come from the germline V gene (reference sequence). Unmatched junction bases numbered 5, after V lost 4 bases and J lost 5 bases. CDR3 length equals 13 residues. The CDR3 coding sequence is TGTGCCTGGACGTCAGGGGGGAGAAACACCATATATTTT. It codes for CAWTSGGRNTIYF.

The V call is TRBV7-9, the J call TRBJ2-3; D unclear. The germline gives CDR1 SEHNR, CDR2 FQNEAQ (reference sequence). V was pared by 5 bases and J by 4 bases, with 7 bases between. The CDR3 is made up of 12 amino acids. The CDR3 sequence: CASSPVADTQYF. CDR3 bases: TGTGCCAGCAGCCCGGTAGCAGATACGCAGTATTTT.

V and J are TRBV5-1 and TRBJ2-2; weak D call: TRBD1 (6 bases). Trimming pared 2 bases from V and 6 bases from J, leaving 14 bases between. The CDR3 covers 15 residues. Germline CDR1 SGHRS, CDR2 YFSETQ. CDR3 coding DNA: TGCGCCAGCAGCTTTCCACAGACAGGTTCCGGGGAGCTGTTTTTT. It yields the protein CASSFPQTGSGELFF.

The chain combines TRBV7-8 with TRBJ1-2, with 10 bases that match TRBD1. The CDR3 contains 17 residues. CDR1 SGHVS and CDR2 FQNEAQ come from the germline V gene. V lost 2 bases and J lost 4; bases outside the gene matches: 10. CDR3 loop: CASSLRVGDRGTYGYTF. In DNA form, the CDR3 reads TGTGCCAGCAGCTTACGGGTTGGGGACAGGGGTACCTATGGCTACACCTTC. Variable domain in full (rest from reference TRBV7-8 and TRBJ1-2): GAGVSQSPRYKVAKRGQDVALRCDPISGHVSLFWYQQALGQGPEFLTYFQNEAQLDKSGLPSDRFFAERPEGSVSTLKIQRTQQEDSAVYLCASSLRVGDRGTYGYTFGSGTRLTVV.

J is TRBJ2-1 and V is TRBV19; 9 nucleotides match TRBD2. Unmatched junction bases numbered 7, after V lost 3 bases and J lost 1 base. The CDR3 is 17 amino acids. The germline gives CDR1 LNHDA, CDR2 SQIVND (reference sequence). The DNA for the CDR3 is TGTGCCAGTAGTATCGCGGTAGCGGGAGTGTCCTACAATGAGCAGTTCTTC. Protein product: CASSIAVAGVSYNEQFF. The entire variable domain, with the rest obtained from reference TRBV19 and TRBJ2-1, is as follows: DGGITQSPKYLFRKEGQNVTLSCEQNLNHDAMYWYRQDPGQGLRLIYYSQIVNDFQKGDIAEGYSVSREKKESFPLTVTSAQKNPTAFYLCASSIAVAGVSYNEQFFGPGTRLTVL.

With respect to this clone: Other DNA sequences in the sample encode the same CDR3. The chain carries TRBV30 and TRBJ2-7, with 10 bases lining up with TRBD1. Germline assignment: CDR1 GTSNPN and CDR2 SVGIG (reference sequence). This CDR3 has 16 residues. V shed 2 bases, J shed 4 bases, and the junction held 11 bases outside the gene matches. The chain's CDR3 is CAWSKPRQGANYEQYF. DNA of the CDR3: TGTGCCTGGAGTAAACCTCGACAGGGGGCTAATTACGAGCAGTACTTC.

The rearrangement uses TRBV7-8 and TRBJ2-7; TRBD2 aligns across 11 bases. V gave up 6 bases and J gave up 4 bases; unmatched junction bases: 8. From germline, CDR1 is SGHVS and CDR2 FQNEAQ. This CDR3 spans 15 amino acids. DNA for the CDR3: TGTGCCAGCAGTTCATTAGCGGGGGGGCCTTACGAGCAGTACTTC. As protein: CASSSLAGGPYEQYF.

The chain uses TRBV19 and TRBJ1-6, with 9 bases identical to TRBD1. Germline CDR1 reads LNHDA; CDR2 reads SQIVND (reference sequence). The V gene end was trimmed by 5 bases and the J gene end by 10 bases; junction bases not matched to a gene: 6. The CDR3 spans 14 residues. The CDR3: CASSSTGGRSPLHF. The CDR3 region has the DNA TGTGCCAGTAGTTCGACAGGGGGAAGATCACCCCTCCACTTT.

The rearrangement uses TRBV18 and TRBJ1-5, with a weak D call TRBD1 (6 bases). V was clipped by 8 bases and J by 5 bases, with 13 bases between them. CDR3 length: 13 residues. Germline V lookup: CDR1 KGHSH, CDR2 LQKENI. CDR3 DNA sequence: TGTGCCAGCGGATCGGCAGGGGATCAGCCCCAGCATTTT. It is translated as CASGSAGDQPQHF. The variable domain in full, with the rest retrieved from reference TRBV18 and TRBJ1-5, is NAGVMQNPRHLVRRRGQEARLRCSPMKGHSHVYWYRQLPEEGLKFMVYLQKENIIDESGMPKERFSAEFPKEGPSILRIQQVVRGDSAAYFCASGSAGDQPQHFGDGTRLSIL.

J is TRBJ2-7 and V is TRBV5-1; D unresolved. V was clipped by 4 bases and J by 3 bases, with 11 bases between them. CDR1 SGHRS and CDR2 YFSETQ come from the germline V gene. The CDR3 sequence is 13 residues long. CDR3 protein: CASSPSGDYEQYF. CDR3 nucleotide sequence: TGCGCCAGCAGCCCGTCGGGTGACTACGAGCAGTACTTC.

V gene TRBV15 combines with J gene TRBJ1-1; the D gene is possibly TRBD1 (6 bases). The CDR3 contains 12 residues. CDR1 is LNHNV and CDR2 is YYDKDF in the germline V gene (reference sequence). Trimming cost V 9 bases and J 5 bases, with 13 bases left between them. CDR3 coding DNA: TGTGCCACTTCGCAGGGGCGGACTGAAGCTTTCTTT. It is translated as CATSQGRTEAFF.

The V call is TRBV7-3, the J call TRBJ2-1, with 8 bases fitting TRBD2. CDR3 length equals 15 residues. The V gene's germline CDR1 is SGHTA and CDR2 FQGTGA. The V and J ends lost 2 bases and 13 bases, in that order; junction bases with no gene match: 13. DNA of the CDR3: TGTGCCAGCAGCTTAGAGGGGTTGGGCGGGGGGCCACAGTTCTTC. Its protein product is CASSLEGLGGGPQFF.

The chain uses TRBV30 and TRBJ2-6; D not resolved. The germline V and J ends were trimmed by 4 bases and 0 bases, with 7 bases remaining between them. CDR1 and CDR2 from the germline V gene are GTSNPN and SVGIG (reference sequence). This CDR3 is built from 14 residues. In DNA, the CDR3 is TGTGCCTGGAACCAGGTCTCTGGGGCCAACGTCCTGACTTTC. This sequence encodes CAWNQVSGANVLTF. Variable domain in full (rest from reference TRBV30 and TRBJ2-6): SQTIHQWPATLVQPVGSPLSLECTVEGTSNPNLYWYRQAAGRGLQLLFYSVGIGQISSEVPQNLSASRPQDRQFILSSKKLLLSDSGFYLCAWNQVSGANVLTFGAGSRLTVL.

Only one count was recorded for this clone. Within the sample, other DNA sequences also encode this same CDR3. The chain joins TRBV7-9 to TRBJ1-4; the D gene is possibly TRBD1 (6 bases). Trimming cost V 5 bases and J 0 bases, with 13 bases left between them. In germline, CDR1 is SEHNR, CDR2 FQNEAQ (reference sequence). The CDR3 length is 16 residues. The CDR3 nucleotides read TGTGCCAGCAGCCCCGGGAGGGGGGCAACTAATGAAAAACTGTTTTTT. It is translated as CASSPGRGATNEKLFF.

The chain links TRBV27 to TRBJ1-1; 7 positions match TRBD1. The germline CDR1 and CDR2 sequences are MNHEY and SMNVEV (reference sequence). V gave up 6 bases and J gave up 4 bases; unmatched junction bases: 2. This CDR3 contains 12 residues. The CDR3 loop reads CASREGATEAFF. In DNA form, the CDR3 reads TGTGCCAGCAGGGAGGGGGCCACTGAAGCTTTCTTT.

This chain links TRBV27 with TRBJ1-2; weak D call: TRBD1 (6 bases). The ends were cut back, 7 bases at V and 2 bases at J, with 11 bases in the middle. The germline gives CDR1 MNHEY, CDR2 SMNVEV (reference sequence). The CDR3 is made up of 13 amino acids. DNA of the CDR3: TGTGCCAGCAAACCGGGACAAAACTATGGCTACACCTTC. Translated, it gives CASKPGQNYGYTF.

This clone showed up just once. At one end, the junction sequence differs from germline, possibly due to a read error. The chain employs TRBV7-7 and TRBJ2-1, with 7 bases aligning to TRBD1. Germline V gene lookup returns CDR1 SSHAT and CDR2 FNYEAQ (reference sequence). This CDR3 spans 15 amino acids. CDR3 coding DNA: TGTGCTAGCAGCCAGGACAGGAACAAGTACAATGAGCAGTTCTTC. This encodes CASSQDRNKYNEQFF. Looking up the rest from reference TRBV7-7 and TRBJ2-1 gives the full variable domain: GAGVSQSPRYKVTKRGQDVTLRCDPISSHATLYWYQQALGQGPEFLTYFNYEAQPDKSGLPSDRFSAERPEGSISTLTIQRTEQRDSAMYRCASSQDRNKYNEQFFGPGTRLTVL.

The rearrangement joins TRBV6-5 to TRBJ1-3; TRBD1 is a possible D gene (6 bases). Trimming took 6 bases from V and 6 from J, leaving 15 bases between them. CDR1 is MNHEY and CDR2 is SVGAGI in the germline V gene. CDR3 length equals 14 residues. The CDR3 coding sequence is TGTGCCAGCAGGGAAACAGGGCCAGAAAACACCATATATTTT. This codes for CASRETGPENTIYF.

The chain joins TRBV6-1 to TRBJ1-3; 8 bases map to TRBD1. Looked up from germline, CDR1 is MNHNS and CDR2 is SASEGT. Losses at the gene ends were 5 bases for V and 6 bases for J; bases not matched to a gene: 6. The CDR3 sequence is 14 residues long. The CDR3 DNA reads TGTGCCAGCAGTTATACAGGGGGATTAAACACCATATATTTT. Amino acid sequence: CASSYTGGLNTIYF.

V and J are TRBV19 and TRBJ1-1, with 10 bases that match TRBD1. The V and J ends lost 6 bases and 0 bases, in that order; junction bases with no gene match: 16. Germline V lookup: CDR1 LNHDA, CDR2 SQIVND (reference sequence). The CDR3 extends over 19 amino acids. In DNA, the CDR3 is TGTGCCAGTAGAAACGACCTTTCCGGGGACAGGGGAATGAACACTGAAGCTTTCTTT. This gives the protein CASRNDLSGDRGMNTEAFF.

The chain recombines TRBV15 with TRBJ2-5; 7 positions agree with TRBD1. The germline V gene has CDR1 LNHNV and CDR2 YYDKDF (reference sequence). The ends lost 1 base at V and 5 bases at J; junction bases unmatched: 4. The CDR3 length is 14 residues. In DNA, the CDR3 is TGTGCCACCAGCAGAGGGGAACAGGGGGAGACCCAGTACTTC. Amino acids: CATSRGEQGETQYF.